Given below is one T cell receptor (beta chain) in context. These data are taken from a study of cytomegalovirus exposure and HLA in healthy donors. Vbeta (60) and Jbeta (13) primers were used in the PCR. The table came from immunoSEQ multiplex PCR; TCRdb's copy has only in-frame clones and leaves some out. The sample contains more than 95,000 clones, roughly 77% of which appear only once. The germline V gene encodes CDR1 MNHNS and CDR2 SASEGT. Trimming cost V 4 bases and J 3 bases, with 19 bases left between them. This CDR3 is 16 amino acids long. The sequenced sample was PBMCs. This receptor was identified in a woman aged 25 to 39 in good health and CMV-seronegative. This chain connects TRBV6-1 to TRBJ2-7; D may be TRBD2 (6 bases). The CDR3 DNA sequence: TGTGCCAGCAGTGGACTTGCCGGGACTGGAAACTACGAGCAGTACTTC. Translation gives CASSGLAGTGNYEQYF.